The clone carrying this T cell receptor beta chain was picked up a small number of times. This sample is part of a study of blood T cell repertoires in COVID-19. TCRdb's table, derived via immunoSEQ multiplex PCR, lists solely in-frame clones and lacks some. Among about 130,000 clones listed, roughly 89% were seen once. Germline-derived CDR1 and CDR2 are SGHRS and YFSETQ. This CDR3 is built from 16 residues. The J segment lost 2 bases and the V segment lost 2 bases, leaving 6 bases of the junction unmatched. The genes are TRBV5-1 and TRBJ2-5; 10 positions agree with TRBD2. Source material: peripheral blood. This sequence was found in a man between 45 and 60 years old with active or convalescent COVID-19. CDR3 residues: CASSLTGTSEQETQYF. The CDR3 nucleotides are TGCGCCAGCAGCTTAACCGGGACTAGCGAGCAAGAGACCCAGTACTTC.